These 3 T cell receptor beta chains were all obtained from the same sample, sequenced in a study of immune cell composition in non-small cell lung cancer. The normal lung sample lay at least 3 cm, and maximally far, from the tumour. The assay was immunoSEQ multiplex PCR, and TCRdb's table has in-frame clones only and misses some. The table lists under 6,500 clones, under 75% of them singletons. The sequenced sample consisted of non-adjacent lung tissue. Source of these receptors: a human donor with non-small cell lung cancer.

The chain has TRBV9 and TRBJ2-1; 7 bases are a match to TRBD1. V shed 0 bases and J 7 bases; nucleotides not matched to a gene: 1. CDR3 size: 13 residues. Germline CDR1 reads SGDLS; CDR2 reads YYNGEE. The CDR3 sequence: CASSVETGNEQFF. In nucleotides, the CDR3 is TGTGCCAGCAGCGTAGAGACAGGGAATGAGCAGTTCTTC.

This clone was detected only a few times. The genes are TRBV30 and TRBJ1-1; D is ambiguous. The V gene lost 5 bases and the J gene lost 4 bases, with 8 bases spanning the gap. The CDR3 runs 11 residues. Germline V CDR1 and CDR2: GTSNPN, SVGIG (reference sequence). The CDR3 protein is CAWGAGTEAFF. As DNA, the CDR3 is TGTGCCTGGGGAGCGGGCACTGAAGCTTTCTTT.

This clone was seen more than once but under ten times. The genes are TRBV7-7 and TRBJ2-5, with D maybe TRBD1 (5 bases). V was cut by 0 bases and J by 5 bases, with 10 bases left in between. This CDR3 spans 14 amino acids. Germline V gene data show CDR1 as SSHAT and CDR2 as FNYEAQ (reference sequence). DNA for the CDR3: TGTGCCAGCAGCTTAGCAGTAGGGGCGGAGACCCAGTACTTC. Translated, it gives CASSLAVGAETQYF.